The 30 T cell receptor beta chains below were found in one sample sequenced in a study of neurological immune-mediated disorders. TCRdb reprocessed the 5' RACE reads via MiXCR and lists one record per CDR3 protein. The sample holds some 37,000 distinct CDR3 sequences, nearly 5% seen once. What was sequenced was CD4+ T cells from blood. The receptors here all came from a man aged 18 to 29 in good health.

This clonotype appeared many times. The chain joins TRBV11-2 to TRBJ1-2; D not certain. CDR3 length: 15 residues. Germline V gene lookup returns CDR1 SGHAT and CDR2 FQNNGV. V lost 3 bases and J lost 0, with 11 bases in between. This CDR3 reads CASSFDKLANYGYTF. The CDR3 DNA sequence: TGTGCCAGCAGCTTTGATAAGTTAGCTAACTATGGCTACACCTTC.

This clonotype was counted ten times or more. The CDR3 loop reads CASSPVLGSGYEQYF. Here the CDR3 DNA reads TGCGCCAGCAGCCCAGTATTGGGTTCGGGATACGAGCAGTACTTC. V usage is TRBV5-1 and J usage is TRBJ2-7, with D possibly matching TRBD2 (5 bases). Trimming left V 4 bases short and J 4 bases short, with 18 bases between. Germline CDR1 reads SGHRS; CDR2 reads YFSETQ. There are 15 residues in the CDR3.

This clonotype was picked up many times. The chain links TRBV5-1 to TRBJ2-2; 8 bases match TRBD1. This CDR3 spans 14 amino acids. From germline, CDR1 is SGHRS and CDR2 YFSETQ. The V and J ends lost 4 bases and 6 bases, in that order; junction bases with no gene match: 5. The CDR3, as DNA: TGCGCCAGCAGCCAAAGGACAGGGCCCGGGGAGCTGTTTTTT. This translates into CASSQRTGPGELFF.

In the case of this clonotype: Being one base from a much bigger clone, this may be a read error. The rearrangement joins TRBV2 to TRBJ1-2; unclear D gene. Germline V gene sequence: CDR1 SNHLY, CDR2 FYNNEI. The CDR3 runs 13 residues. The CDR3 region has the DNA TGTGCCAACAGTGAAGGCCGGGCTGACGGCTACACCTTC. Residues: CANSEGRADGYTF.

This clonotype appeared many times. The genes are TRBV12-3 or TRBV12-4 and TRBJ1-2, with TRBD1 identical over 8 bases. This CDR3 has 14 amino acids. J gave up 6 bases and V 6 bases, and 9 bases lay outside the gene matches. The CDR3 sequence is CASSSSLQGDGYTF. As DNA, the CDR3 is TGTGCCAGCAGCTCTTCCTTACAGGGGGATGGCTACACCTTC.

This clonotype was counted ten times or more. CDR3: CSVGLWTGGEQYF. In DNA, the CDR3 is TGCAGCGTCGGGCTTTGGACAGGAGGCGAGCAGTACTTC. The rearrangement joins TRBV29-1 to TRBJ2-7; the match to TRBD1 covers 7 bases. J was trimmed by 6 bases and V by 6 bases; bases with no gene match: 11. Germline CDR1 is SQVTM and CDR2 is ANQGSEA. The CDR3 runs 13 residues.

This clonotype was observed many times. This rearrangement joins TRBV6-6 to TRBJ2-7; 8 bases map to TRBD1. Germline V CDR1 and CDR2: MNHNY, SVGAGI (reference sequence). CDR3 size: 15 residues. Trimming removed 6 bases from V and 2 bases from J; junction bases left unmatched: 9. In DNA form, the CDR3 reads TGTGCCAGCAGAGTTGACAGGGGTTCAACCTACGAGCAGTACTTC. Residues: CASRVDRGSTYEQYF.

The V gene is TRBV12-5, the J gene TRBJ1-2; no reliable D call. The CDR3 runs 12 residues. Germline CDR1 LGHNT, CDR2 FRNRAP. V was pared by 0 bases and J by 8 bases, with 7 bases between. CDR3 sequence reads: CASGLVARGYTF. The CDR3 DNA sequence: TGTGCTAGTGGTTTGGTAGCCAGGGGCTACACCTTC.

This clonotype occurred many times. The V and J genes are TRBV6-5 and TRBJ1-2; 9 bases are shared with TRBD1. Germline loops: CDR1 MNHEY, CDR2 SVGAGI. The CDR3 spans 14 residues. J lost 7 bases, V lost 10 bases, and 13 bases had no gene match. The CDR3 reads CATRLPGQGFGYTF. CDR3 nucleotide sequence: TGTGCCACCCGATTACCGGGACAGGGTTTTGGCTACACCTTC.

This clonotype was detected ten times or more. CDR3 region: CASSLTRQGGYTGELFF. CDR3 bases: TGTGCCAGCAGCCTCACTCGACAGGGGGGTTACACCGGGGAGCTGTTTTTT. V usage is TRBV7-2 and J usage is TRBJ2-2, with 9 bases that match TRBD1. The CDR3 spans 17 residues. Trimming removed 5 bases from V and 3 bases from J; junction bases left unmatched: 10. Germline assignment: CDR1 SGHTA and CDR2 FQGNSA.

This clonotype has a count of ten or more. This rearrangement joins TRBV20-1 to TRBJ2-3, with no clear D. Germline CDR1 and CDR2: DFQATT and SNEGSKA (reference sequence). The CDR3 runs 14 residues. The CDR3 nucleotides read TGCAGCGCTCTCCCTGTACCAAACACAGATACGCAGTATTTT. Translating it yields CSALPVPNTDTQYF.

At least ten counts were recorded for this clonotype. V and J are TRBV12-3 or TRBV12-4 and TRBJ1-2; the match to TRBD1 covers 8 bases. The CDR3 consists of 16 residues. V shed 8 bases and J 0 bases; nucleotides not matched to a gene: 11. The CDR3 spells CASARTGITANYGYTF. CDR3 in DNA: TGTGCCAGCGCCCGGACAGGGATTACGGCTAACTATGGCTACACCTTC.

This clonotype was recorded at least ten times. This chain uses TRBV6-6 with TRBJ1-2, with D unclear. Per germline, CDR1 MNHNY and CDR2 SVGAGI (reference sequence). CDR3 length: 16 amino acids. The V end was cut by 2 bases, the J end by 4 bases, with 17 bases between. CDR3 region: CASSYDKGPFGYGYTF. CDR3 DNA sequence: TGTGCCAGCAGTTACGATAAAGGACCCTTTGGCTATGGCTACACCTTC.

This clonotype was recorded many times. The CDR3 bases are TGTGCCAGCAGTCCCGGACAGGACCGAGAAAAACTGTTTTTT. Translation: CASSPGQDREKLFF. The J gene is TRBJ1-4, the V gene TRBV12-3 or TRBV12-4; 7 bases line up with TRBD1. J lost 8 bases, V lost 5 bases, and 8 bases had no gene match. The CDR3 covers 14 residues.

The genes are TRBV18 and TRBJ2-7; D uncertain. The CDR3 covers 13 residues. Per germline, CDR1 KGHSH and CDR2 LQKENI. With 8 bases removed from V and 2 bases from J, the gap between germline ends came to 13 bases. CDR3 protein: CASPPTDAYEQYF. In nucleotides, the CDR3 is TGTGCCAGCCCCCCGACTGACGCCTACGAGCAGTACTTC.

The rearrangement links TRBV6-2 or TRBV6-3 to TRBJ2-2; 12 bases are shared with TRBD1. The CDR3 totals 17 residues. V lost 5 bases, J lost 4 bases, and 8 bases stayed unmatched. Germline CDR1 and CDR2: MNHEY and SVGEGT. CDR3 amino acids: CASSPRDRGRGTGELFF. CDR3 in DNA: TGTGCCAGCAGTCCCCGGGACAGGGGGCGAGGCACCGGGGAGCTGTTTTTT.

This clonotype was counted at least ten times. The chain joins TRBV12-3 or TRBV12-4 to TRBJ2-5, with TRBD1 as a possible D gene (6 bases). The V gene lost 5 bases and the J gene lost 1 base, with 11 bases spanning the gap. The CDR3 covers 14 residues. CDR3: CASSPRDIQETQYF. Written as DNA, the CDR3 is TGTGCCAGCAGTCCACGGGACATCCAAGAGACCCAGTACTTC.

This clonotype was seen at least ten times. The rearrangement uses TRBV5-1 and TRBJ2-7; D might be TRBD1 or TRBD2, each matching 5 bases. The CDR3 consists of 16 residues. CDR1 is SGHRS and CDR2 is YFSETQ in the germline V gene. V dropped 7 bases and J dropped 0 bases, with 20 bases sitting between them. The CDR3 nucleotides are TGCGCCAGCTCACGGGGAAGAGAGGGGTACTCCTACGAGCAGTACTTC. The encoded protein is CASSRGREGYSYEQYF.

This clonotype turned up a few times. The V gene is TRBV5-1, the J gene TRBJ2-3, with D perhaps given as TRBD1 or TRBD2 (5 bases each). With 6 bases removed from V and 3 bases from J, the gap between germline ends came to 14 bases. The CDR3 loop spans 14 amino acids. The V gene's germline CDR1 is SGHRS and CDR2 YFSETQ. CDR3: CASTFVRETDTQYF. The CDR3, as DNA: TGCGCCAGCACCTTCGTCAGGGAGACAGATACGCAGTATTTT.

This clonotype was recorded many times. This chain joins TRBV3-1 and TRBJ1-5; D remains unclear. Trimming left V 4 bases short and J 6 bases short, with 13 bases between. The CDR3 contains 14 residues. The germline CDR1 and CDR2 sequences are LGHDT and YNNKEL (reference sequence). CDR3 in amino acids: CASSLSRVGQPQHF. The CDR3, as DNA: TGTGCCAGCAGCCTTTCAAGGGTTGGTCAGCCCCAGCATTTT.

This clonotype was found many times. The rearrangement links TRBV6-5 to TRBJ1-2, with 9 bases aligning to TRBD1. V lost 7 bases, J lost 2 bases, and 5 bases stayed unmatched. The CDR3 is 14 residues long. Germline lookup yields CDR1 MNHEY and CDR2 SVGAGI. In DNA, the CDR3 is TGTGCCAGCATGCAGGGACAGGGAAACTATGGCTACACCTTC. Translating it yields CASMQGQGNYGYTF.

The sample holds many counts of this clonotype. The chain recombines TRBV7-3 with TRBJ1-1, with D tentatively TRBD1 (5 bases). V lost 4 bases and J 4 bases, leaving 19 bases between the germline ends. Germline V lookup: CDR1 SGHTA, CDR2 FQGTGA. This CDR3 is built from 16 residues. CDR3 sequence (DNA): TGTGCCAGCAGCTCCGATGGGGGGAGCGGGAGCACTGAAGCTTTCTTT. Translating it yields CASSSDGGSGSTEAFF.

This clonotype was seen repeatedly, ten times or more. The chain uses TRBV6-1 and TRBJ2-3, with D tentatively TRBD2 (5 bases). V shed 4 bases and J shed 4 bases, with 12 bases lying between them. Germline values: CDR1 MNHNS, CDR2 SASEGT. The CDR3 has 14 amino acids. CDR3 bases: TGTGCCAGCAGTGTTCTAGCTGGCGCAGATACGCAGTATTTT. Translating gives CASSVLAGADTQYF.

Many counts were recorded for this clonotype. V gene TRBV7-9 combines with J gene TRBJ2-3; D gene uncertain. In germline, CDR1 is SEHNR, CDR2 FQNEAQ (reference sequence). The CDR3 runs to 14 residues. V gave up 2 bases and J gave up 2 bases, with 8 bases separating them. CDR3 in DNA: TGTGCCAGCAGCTTATACAGAAACACAGATACGCAGTATTTT. Translation gives CASSLYRNTDTQYF.

At least ten counts were recorded for this clonotype. This chain uses TRBV7-2 with TRBJ2-5, with D possibly called TRBD1 or TRBD2 (7 bases each). The CDR3 runs 17 residues. The germline V gene has CDR1 SGHTA and CDR2 FQGNSA. The ends were cut back, 4 bases at V and 3 bases at J, with 21 bases in the middle. CDR3 bases: TGTGCCAGCAGCTCCACCCACGGGACAGCGGGGAAAGAGACCCAGTACTTC. Protein: CASSSTHGTAGKETQYF.

This clonotype was detected many times. The V call is TRBV20-1, the J call TRBJ2-7; D assignment may be TRBD1 or TRBD2 (5 bases each). The CDR3 length is 14 residues. Germline V gene sequence: CDR1 DFQATT, CDR2 SNEGSKA (reference sequence). With 6 bases removed from V and 0 bases from J, the gap between germline ends came to 15 bases. The CDR3 spells CSATGTAHSYEQYF. The CDR3 nucleotides read TGCAGTGCAACGGGGACGGCTCACTCCTACGAGCAGTACTTC.

This clonotype was picked up a small number of times. J is TRBJ2-5 and V is TRBV12-3 or TRBV12-4, with D perhaps matching TRBD2 (5 bases). Trimming stripped 1 base from V and 4 bases from J, with 10 bases between. The CDR3 is 14 residues long. The CDR3 loop reads CASSLGGGGETQYF. The DNA of the CDR3 is TGTGCCAGCAGTTTAGGAGGAGGTGGAGAGACCCAGTACTTC.

In this sample, this clonotype turned up many times. The rearrangement joins TRBV11-2 to TRBJ1-2; no clear D gene. The CDR3 sequence is 13 residues long. The V and J ends lost 4 bases and 2 bases respectively, with 8 bases between them. Germline-derived CDR1 and CDR2 are SGHAT and FQNNGV. CDR3 nucleotide sequence: TGTGCCAGCAGCTCTCACCAAAACTATGGCTACACCTTC. Its protein product is CASSSHQNYGYTF.

This clonotype was counted many times. This rearrangement joins TRBV6-2 or TRBV6-3 to TRBJ2-4; D is ambiguous. Per the germline V gene, CDR1 is MNHEY and CDR2 is SVGEGT. Trimming left V 0 bases short and J 0 bases short, with 9 bases between. The CDR3 loop spans 16 amino acids. The CDR3 protein is CASSYSTSEAKNIQYF. CDR3 sequence (DNA): TGTGCCAGCAGTTACTCGACCAGTGAAGCCAAAAACATTCAGTACTTC.

This clonotype was seen many times. The J gene is TRBJ2-5, the V gene TRBV5-1; possibly TRBD1 for D (6 bases). The germline V gene has CDR1 SGHRS and CDR2 YFSETQ. The ends were cut back, 4 bases at V and 5 bases at J, with 18 bases in the middle. CDR3 length: 15 amino acids. The DNA of the CDR3 is TGCGCCAGCAGCGTTACCGGGACACTTGGGGAGACCCAGTACTTC. Its protein is CASSVTGTLGETQYF.